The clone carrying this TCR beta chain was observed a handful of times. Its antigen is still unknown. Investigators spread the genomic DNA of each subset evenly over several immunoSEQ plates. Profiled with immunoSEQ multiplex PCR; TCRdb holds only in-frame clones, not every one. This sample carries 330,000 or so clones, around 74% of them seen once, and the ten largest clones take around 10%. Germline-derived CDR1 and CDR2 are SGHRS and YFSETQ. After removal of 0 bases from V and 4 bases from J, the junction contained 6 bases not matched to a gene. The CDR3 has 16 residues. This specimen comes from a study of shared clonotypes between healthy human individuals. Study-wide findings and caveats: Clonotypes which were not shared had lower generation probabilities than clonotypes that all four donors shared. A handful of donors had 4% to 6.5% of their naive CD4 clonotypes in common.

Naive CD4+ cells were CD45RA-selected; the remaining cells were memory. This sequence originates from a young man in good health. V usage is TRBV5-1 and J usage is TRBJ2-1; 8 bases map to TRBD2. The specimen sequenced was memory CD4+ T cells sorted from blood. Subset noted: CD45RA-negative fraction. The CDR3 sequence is CASSLGAGGHYNEQFF. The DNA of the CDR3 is TGCGCCAGCAGCTTGGGGGCGGGAGGCCATTACAATGAGCAGTTCTTC.